The 11 T cell receptor beta chains given below trace back to one sample, sequenced in a study of blood T cells in healthy people across ages (dated by TCRdb to 2013 to 2016). Libraries came from 5' RACE. The sequencer was an Illumina HiSeq 2500. The second PCR ran for roughly 7 to 12 cycles and used a J-beta primer mix along with a sample-barcoded 5' primer. TCRdb cleaned the public reads at Q25 with fastp, built clones with MiXCR and kept in-frame beta chains. Identical CDR3 protein sequences are pooled into one entry, listed with their most common genes and DNA. The sample table holds about 680,000 distinct CDR3 sequences, of which 45% to 50% were seen once. The top ten clones comprise 30% to 35% of the sample. The specimen was blood. Receptor source: an older woman in good health.

CDR3 residues: CSATRPGLAGGSSYNEQYF. In nucleotides, the CDR3 is TGCAGTGCCACGCGTCCGGGACTAGCGGGAGGAAGCTCCTACAATGAGCAGTACTTC. The V gene is TRBV20-1, the J gene TRBJ2-7; 15 positions agree with TRBD2. Germline CDR1 and CDR2: DFQATT and SNEGSKA (reference sequence). The CDR3 covers 19 residues. Trimming at V came to 6 bases and at J to 7 bases, leaving 22 bases not matched to a gene.

V and J are TRBV20-1 and TRBJ1-5; 9 bases map to TRBD1. The CDR3 has 16 amino acids. V trimming: 0 bases; J trimming: 2 bases; junction bases outside the gene matches: 5. Germline-derived CDR1 and CDR2 are DFQATT and SNEGSKA (reference sequence). The CDR3 is CSARDLRDRGNQPQHF. The CDR3, as DNA: TGCAGTGCTAGAGATCTCCGGGACAGGGGCAATCAGCCCCAGCATTTT.

The rearrangement uses TRBV7-9 and TRBJ2-7; D ambiguous. The CDR3 has 14 amino acids. Trimming removed 5 bases from V and 7 bases from J, with 18 bases in between. Germline V gene sequence: CDR1 SEHNR, CDR2 FQNEAQ (reference sequence). CDR3 sequence: CASSGRAFAVEQYF. In DNA form, the CDR3 reads TGTGCCAGCAGCGGAAGGGCTTTCGCCGTAGAGCAGTACTTC.

This chain links TRBV7-3 with TRBJ2-1, with D perhaps TRBD1 (5 bases). Germline CDR1 SGHTA, CDR2 FQGTGA. V was clipped by 0 bases and J by 0 bases, with 6 bases between them. This CDR3 spans 15 amino acids. The CDR3 bases are TGTGCCAGCAGCTTAACACAGGTCTCCTACAATGAGCAGTTCTTC. Protein sequence: CASSLTQVSYNEQFF.

This clonotype was detected a few times. The chain is built from TRBV28 and TRBJ2-5, with D possibly TRBD1 on 6 matching bases. The length of the CDR3 is 15 residues. The germline V gene encodes CDR1 MDHEN and CDR2 SYDVKM. The germline V and J ends were trimmed by 4 bases and 5 bases, with 17 bases remaining between them. The CDR3 DNA reads as TGTGCCAGCAGTTCCCCCAGGGGCGCCAGGGAGACCCAGTACTTC. Its translation is CASSSPRGARETQYF.

The CDR3: CASRDRILNTEAFF. The CDR3 nucleotides are TGTGCCAGCCGGGACAGAATTTTGAACACTGAAGCTTTCTTT. This sequence joins TRBV28 and TRBJ1-1; 7 bases match TRBD1. Per the germline V gene, CDR1 is MDHEN and CDR2 is SYDVKM. The CDR3 length is 14 residues. Unmatched junction bases numbered 6, after V lost 8 bases and J lost 0 bases.

This chain's CDR3 is CASSLAGGVGEQYF. The DNA for the CDR3 is TGTGCCAGCAGTTTAGCGGGAGGGGTGGGGGAGCAGTACTTC. The V call is TRBV12-3 or TRBV12-4, the J call TRBJ2-7; 7 positions agree with TRBD2. V was clipped by 0 bases and J by 7 bases; unmatched bases: 6. The CDR3 totals 14 residues.

This clonotype was detected a few times. The V and J genes are TRBV20-1 and TRBJ2-7, with 10 bases matching TRBD1. Germline CDR1 reads DFQATT; CDR2 reads SNEGSKA (reference sequence). CDR3 length: 14 residues. After removal of 4 bases from V and 3 bases from J, the junction contained 6 bases not matched to a gene. CDR3 amino acids: CSATEGQGLYEQYF. For the CDR3, the DNA is TGCAGTGCTACGGAGGGACAGGGGCTCTACGAGCAGTACTTC.

This clonotype has more than one count but fewer than ten. The chain employs TRBV2 and TRBJ2-3, with TRBD2 identical over 11 bases. The germline V gene has CDR1 SNHLY and CDR2 FYNNEI. J was trimmed by 2 bases and V by 8 bases; bases with no gene match: 6. The CDR3 runs 15 residues. The DNA of the CDR3 is TGTGCCAGCGAAGGGACTAGCGGTCCCACAGATACGCAGTATTTT. Its translation is CASEGTSGPTDTQYF.

The chain uses TRBV7-8 and TRBJ2-7; D perhaps matches TRBD2 (5 bases). Germline V gives CDR1 SGHVS, CDR2 FQNEAQ. V was trimmed by 5 bases and J by 2 bases, leaving 16 bases between them. The CDR3 consists of 15 residues. Here the CDR3 reads CASSGASPGPYEQYF. CDR3 in DNA: TGTGCCAGCAGCGGAGCTAGCCCCGGCCCCTACGAGCAGTACTTC.

V usage is TRBV28 and J usage is TRBJ2-2; 8 positions match TRBD1. This CDR3 contains 16 residues. From germline, CDR1 is MDHEN and CDR2 SYDVKM. J lost 6 bases, V lost 5 bases, and 11 bases had no gene match. The CDR3 here is CASSLPGTGGPGELFF. The CDR3 region has the DNA TGTGCCAGCAGTCTCCCCGGGACAGGAGGACCCGGGGAGCTGTTTTTT.